This entry lists 3 T cell receptor beta chains sequenced from one sample in a study of regulatory T cells in long-lasting Graves disease (dated by TCRdb to the early 2020s). The time point label for this specimen denotes: newly diagnosed GD, antithyroid drugs for less than 3 months. For both TCR sequencing and RNA sequencing, RNA was extracted from PBMCs using TRIzol. Library creation used multiplex PCR. These reads were obtained on an Illumina HiSeq 4000. iRepertoire HTBI primers and Arm-PCR amplification of CDR3 regions were used to construct TCR beta libraries. The raw public data were reprocessed by TCRdb itself: fastp quality trimming at Q25, MiXCR clonotype calling, in-frame beta chains only. Rows matching on CDR3 protein sequence are summarized as one entry with the most common DNA and genes. Counted in this sample were 350,000 to 500,000 distinct CDR3 sequences; approximately 15% of them appeared once. Over 15% of the sample rests with the top ten.

These data are also associated with another study on T cells in Graves' hyperthyroidism and ophthalmopathy.

The source was peripheral blood mononuclear cells (PBMCs), collected at new diagnosis, from a patient treated with antithyroid drugs. Receptors originate from a woman in her 50s with Graves disease. Donor details come from another sample of the same person, matched by shared clones.

J is TRBJ1-1 and V is TRBV4-1; D is unclear. This CDR3 is 16 amino acids long. Deletions cut 0 bases from V and 2 bases from J, with 13 bases between. Germline lookup yields CDR1 MGHRA and CDR2 YSYEKL. For the CDR3, the DNA is TGCGCCAGCAGCCAAGAGGAGGGAACCATAAACACTGAAGCTTTCTTT. Residues: CASSQEEGTINTEAFF.

Ten or more counts support this clonotype. The chain combines TRBV19 with TRBJ1-1; a possible D gene is TRBD1 (5 bases). Looked up from germline, CDR1 is LNHDA and CDR2 is SQIVND (reference sequence). The V gene lost 2 bases and the J gene lost 1 base, with 14 bases spanning the gap. The CDR3 loop spans 16 amino acids. CDR3 bases: TGTGCCAGTAGTATAATCGGGACGGCCCAGAACACTGAAGCTTTCTTT. Translating it yields CASSIIGTAQNTEAFF.

This clonotype was detected many times. This chain uses TRBV28 with TRBJ2-3; TRBD2 matches at 9 bases. The CDR3 consists of 16 residues. Trimming at V came to 2 bases and at J to 6 bases, leaving 9 bases not matched to a gene. Germline lookup yields CDR1 MDHEN and CDR2 SYDVKM. The CDR3 nucleotides are TGTGCCAGCAGTTTAACCCTTAGCGGGAGAGAGGATACGCAGTATTTT. It translates to CASSLTLSGREDTQYF.